These 9 T cell receptor beta chains were sequenced from one sample in a study of hypomethylating agent response in myelodysplastic syndrome. TCRdb's copy holds only in-frame clones and misses some; the assay was immunoSEQ multiplex PCR. The sample lists 4,700 or so clones, about 81% occurring once. The material sequenced was bone marrow, taken before or after starting hypomethylating agent treatment for myelodysplastic syndrome (not recorded which). The receptors come from a human donor with myelodysplastic syndrome.

The chain couples TRBV30 to TRBJ2-7; D not resolved. The CDR3 totals 13 residues. Per the germline V gene, CDR1 is GTSNPN and CDR2 is SVGIG (reference sequence). The germline V and J ends were trimmed by 5 bases and 9 bases, with 20 bases remaining between them. DNA of the CDR3: TGTGCCTGGCGGCCTTGGAGATTTGACGGGCAGTACTTC. Protein sequence: CAWRPWRFDGQYF.

The chain recombines TRBV9 with TRBJ2-6; 9 bases are a match to TRBD1. The junction had 6 bases not matched to a gene; V was cut back by 4 bases and J by 4 bases. The germline CDR1 and CDR2 sequences are SGDLS and YYNGEE. This CDR3 spans 16 amino acids. The CDR3 DNA is TGTGCCAGCAGCCCACAGGGGGCGAGCGGGGCCAACGTCCTGACTTTC. This translates into CASSPQGASGANVLTF.

V gene TRBV11-2 combines with J gene TRBJ2-4; D unclear. Between the trimmed V and J ends, which lost 0 bases and 0 bases, there was a span of 6 bases. The CDR3 is made up of 15 amino acids. Looked up from germline, CDR1 is SGHAT and CDR2 is FQNNGV. CDR3 bases: TGTGCCAGCAGCTTAGATAGCTTAGCCAAAAACATTCAGTACTTC. It yields the protein CASSLDSLAKNIQYF.

This chain uses TRBV7-2 with TRBJ1-3; D possibly corresponds to TRBD1 (6 bases). This CDR3 has 16 amino acids. Trimming took off 1 base at V and 4 bases at J, with 14 bases between the two ends. Germline V gene data show CDR1 as SGHTA and CDR2 as FQGNSA. CDR3 amino acids: CASSLDTTGRGNTIYF. The CDR3 DNA reads as TGTGCCAGCAGCTTAGATACAACAGGGCGAGGAAACACCATATATTTT.

The chain has TRBV27 and TRBJ2-3; 8 positions agree with TRBD2. V dropped 6 bases and J dropped 1; count of bases not matched to a gene: 15. The CDR3 consists of 18 residues. The germline CDR1 and CDR2 sequences are MNHEY and SMNVEV (reference sequence). The CDR3 reads CASRETGGPPTRTDTQYF. The CDR3 nucleotides read TGTGCCAGCAGAGAAACGGGGGGGCCTCCGACACGCACAGATACGCAGTATTTT.

Only a few counts were recorded for this clone. The J gene is TRBJ2-7, the V gene TRBV19, with D unresolved. This CDR3 has 13 amino acids. V was clipped by 5 bases and J by 5 bases, with 13 bases between them. The germline V gene has CDR1 LNHDA and CDR2 SQIVND (reference sequence). CDR3 amino acids: CASSPRANDEQYF. CDR3 coding DNA: TGTGCCAGTAGTCCCCGAGCGAACGACGAGCAGTACTTC. The full variable domain, with the rest looked up from reference TRBV19 and TRBJ2-7, is DGGITQSPKYLFRKEGQNVTLSCEQNLNHDAMYWYRQDPGQGLRLIYYSQIVNDFQKGDIAEGYSVSREKKESFPLTVTSAQKNPTAFYLCASSPRANDEQYFGPGTRLTVT.

The chain uses TRBV4-3 and TRBJ2-7, with a tentative D call TRBD2 (6 bases). The CDR3 sequence is 15 residues long. V was pared by 0 bases and J by 4 bases, with 13 bases between. Germline assignment: CDR1 LGHNA and CDR2 YSLEER. CDR3 DNA sequence: TGCGCCAGCAGCCAAGACCTGGACTATCTATACGAGCAGTACTTC. Amino acids: CASSQDLDYLYEQYF.

The chain uses TRBV10-2 and TRBJ2-1, with a weak D call TRBD1 (6 bases). Germline lookup yields CDR1 WSHSY and CDR2 SAAADI. V was clipped by 5 bases and J by 6 bases, with 14 bases between them. This CDR3 has 14 amino acids. This CDR3 reads CASSRQGTLNEQFF. In DNA form, the CDR3 reads TGCGCCAGCAGTAGGCAGGGGACCCTCAATGAGCAGTTCTTC.

The J gene is TRBJ2-3, the V gene TRBV11-1, with 9 bases aligning to TRBD1. The germline V gene has CDR1 SGHAT and CDR2 FQDESV (reference sequence). The V and J ends lost 4 bases and 4 bases, in that order; junction bases with no gene match: 6. The CDR3 covers 15 residues. The CDR3 spells CASSSVRTGADTQYF. The CDR3 DNA sequence: TGTGCCAGCAGCTCGGTCCGGACAGGGGCAGATACGCAGTATTTT.